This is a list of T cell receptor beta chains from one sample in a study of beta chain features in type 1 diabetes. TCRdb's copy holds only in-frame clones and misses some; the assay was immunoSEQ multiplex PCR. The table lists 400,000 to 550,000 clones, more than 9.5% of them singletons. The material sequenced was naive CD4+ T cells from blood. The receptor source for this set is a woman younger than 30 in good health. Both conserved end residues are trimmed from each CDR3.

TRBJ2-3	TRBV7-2	ASSPPGLASDTQY
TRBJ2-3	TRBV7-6	ASSKRGPTDTQY
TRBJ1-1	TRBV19	ASSILNTEAF
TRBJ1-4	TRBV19	ASSTGRGEKLF
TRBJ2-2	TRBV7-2	ASSLVRRTTGELF
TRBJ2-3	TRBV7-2	ASSLMWGDTQY
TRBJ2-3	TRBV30	AWSVAGRGTDTQY
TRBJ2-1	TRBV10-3	AMAGTPYNEQF
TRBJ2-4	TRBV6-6	ASREVRGNQNIQY
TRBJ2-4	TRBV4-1	ASSQGNSLAKNIQY
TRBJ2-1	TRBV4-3	ASSRRLWEADGSYNEQF
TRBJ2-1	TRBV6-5	ASSYGPWNEQF
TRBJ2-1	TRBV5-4	ASSLQRGQLDNEQF